This entry lists 3 T cell receptor beta chains sequenced from one sample in a study of technical replicates of blood from a few donors. Profiling relied on immunoSEQ multiplex PCR, and the TCRdb table lists in-frame clones only, not all of them. The sample consists of 13,000 to 15,000 clones, about four fifths of them appearing once. Material: PBMCs. The receptors were gathered from a human donor in good health.

The V gene is TRBV9, the J gene TRBJ2-3, with TRBD2 matching 12 bases. The CDR3 consists of 20 residues. V gave up 1 base and J gave up 3 bases; unmatched junction bases: 15. The germline V gene encodes CDR1 SGDLS and CDR2 YYNGEE. CDR3 in amino acids: CASSVSRRPLLAGGTDTQYF. The CDR3 DNA follows: TGTGCCAGCAGCGTATCTAGACGCCCTCTTCTAGCGGGAGGGACAGATACGCAGTATTTT.

In DNA, the CDR3 is TGTGCCAGCAGCCCCCGGGTCGGAAACACCATATATTTT. It encodes CASSPRVGNTIYF. V and J are TRBV14 and TRBJ1-3; D remains ambiguous. V was trimmed by 4 bases and J by 4 bases, leaving 8 bases between them. In germline, CDR1 is SGHDN, CDR2 FVKESK. The CDR3 is 13 amino acids. Variable domain in full (rest from reference TRBV14 and TRBJ1-3): EAGVTQFPSHSVIEKGQTVTLRCDPISGHDNLYWYRRVMGKEIKFLLHFVKESKQDESGMPNNRFLAERTGGTYSTLKVQPAELEDSGVYFCASSPRVGNTIYFGEGSWLTVV.

The chain is built from TRBV19 and TRBJ2-7; TRBD1 matches at 7 bases. CDR1 is LNHDA, CDR2 SQIVND, per germline (reference sequence). Trimming removed 6 bases from V and 3 bases from J; junction bases left unmatched: 11. CDR3 length equals 15 residues. The CDR3 DNA follows: TGTGCCAGTAGAGATGCTCCGGGACAGATCTACGAGCAGTACTTC. It encodes CASRDAPGQIYEQYF.